This is a list of T cell receptor beta chains from one sample in a study of blood T cell repertoires in COVID-19. Data came from immunoSEQ multiplex PCR; TCRdb stores just in-frame clones and leaves some out. The table has some 100,000 clones, roughly 85% seen once. The sample consisted of PBMCs or T cells enriched from blood (not recorded which). The receptor set was obtained from a woman aged 45-59 years who had recovered from COVID-19. CDR3s include the opening cysteine and the closing phenylalanine or tryptophan. A D gene is named only where the DNA matches it firmly. Clone size appears in some rows only: once, few, many, or a class for an expanded clone.

j_call clone_size v_call d_call cdr3_nt cdr3_aa
TRBJ1-6 . TRBV5-1 . TGCGCCAGCACCCCCACTGGTAGCTCCTATAATTCACCCCTCCACTTT CASTPTGSSYNSPLHF
TRBJ2-1 . TRBV7-3 . TGTGCCAGCAGCCTTTGGGCCTTCAATGAGCAGTTCTTC CASSLWAFNEQFF
TRBJ2-1 . TRBV20-1 . TGTGCGGACATCCACTACAATGAGCAGTTCTTC CADIHYNEQFF
TRBJ1-2 . TRBV5-4 TRBD1 TGTGCCAGCAGCTTGCGGACAGGGAGTAGCGGCTACACCTTC CASSLRTGSSGYTF
TRBJ2-3 . TRBV6-1 . TGTGCCAGCAGTGAAGCGTACGGGACAGATACGCAGTATTTT CASSEAYGTDTQYF
TRBJ1-1 . TRBV7-2 TRBD1 TGTGCCAGCAGCCCCCGACAGGGGGCGGGGAACACTGAAGCTTTCTTT CASSPRQGAGNTEAFF
TRBJ2-5 . TRBV29-1 . TGCAGCGTGCGTAGCGGTCCCCGTGAGACCCAGTACTTC CSVRSGPRETQYF
TRBJ2-2 . TRBV3-1/TRBV3-2 . TGTGCCAGCAGCCAAGATTTGCAGTACACCGGGGAGCTGTTTTTT CASSQDLQYTGELFF
TRBJ1-3 . TRBV27 TRBD1 TGTGCCAGCAGTTTAAGGGGGCCCTCTGGAAACACCATATATTTT CASSLRGPSGNTIYF
TRBJ1-2 . TRBV7-2 . TGTGCCAGCAGCTCAGGCGCAGGGGTCTATGGCTACACCTTC CASSSGAGVYGYTF
TRBJ2-5 . TRBV7-9 . TGTGCCAGCAGCTTCCCTTACCAAGAGACCCAGTACTTC CASSFPYQETQYF
TRBJ1-1 . TRBV12-2 . TGTGCAAGTCGCTTATTGGCAGCTTTCTTT CASRLLAAFF
TRBJ2-7 . TRBV6-4 . TGTGCCAGCAAGGGACTTCTCTCCTACGAGCAGTACTTC CASKGLLSYEQYF
TRBJ1-5 many TRBV21-1 . TGTGCCAGCAGCAAAAATAGCCGGGGGTCCAATGGCGACAGGGGGCGCGGCAATCAGCCCCAGCATTTT CASSKNSRGSNGDRGRGNQPQHF
TRBJ1-2 . TRBV25-1 TRBD1 TGTGCCAGCAGTCCCCGGGACAGGGTGTATGGCTACACCTTC CASSPRDRVYGYTF
TRBJ1-5 . TRBV19 . TGTGCCAGTAGTTTTTCGCGGGGAGGTCAGCCCCAGCATTTT CASSFSRGGQPQHF
TRBJ1-5 . TRBV5-1 TRBD1 TGCGCCAGCAGCAGGGGGCCGAATCAGCCCCAGCATTTT CASSRGPNQPQHF
TRBJ1-1 . TRBV28 . TGTGCCAGCAGTCCCTTTTCTGAAGCTTTCTTT CASSPFSEAFF
TRBJ2-7 . TRBV7-9 . TGTGCCAGCAGCCCCGCCAGCGGCTCCTACGAGCAGTACTTC CASSPASGSYEQYF
TRBJ1-4 . TRBV7-9 TRBD1 TGTGCCAGCAGCTCAACAGGGGCAAATTGGGAAAAACTGTTTTTT CASSSTGANWEKLFF
TRBJ2-1 . TRBV5-1 TRBD2 TGCGCCAGCAGCTTGGTTCCTAGCGGGGGGCCTGGTGAGCAGTTCTTC CASSLVPSGGPGEQFF
TRBJ1-1 . TRBV27 . TGTGCCAGCAGTTTAATATCGAGGAACACTGAAGCTTTCTTT CASSLISRNTEAFF
TRBJ1-4 . TRBV28 . TGTGCCAGCATTACAGCGGGCAATAATGAAAAACTGTTTTTT CASITAGNNEKLFF
TRBJ2-4 . TRBV27 . TGTGCCAGCAGTTTGGGCGTCACCCCCAAAAACATTCAGTACTTC CASSLGVTPKNIQYF
TRBJ2-7 . TRBV6-5 TRBD2 TGTGCCAGCAGCACCGCTAGCGGGGCACCCTACGAGCAGTACTTC CASSTASGAPYEQYF
TRBJ1-6 . TRBV7-3 TRBD1 TGTGCCAGCAGCGAGGGACAGGGGGCACCCCTCCACTTT CASSEGQGAPLHF
TRBJ1-6 once TRBV3-1/TRBV3-2 . TGTGCCAGCAGCCAAGGAGGGAAAGATTCACCCCTCCACTTT CASSQGGKDSPLHF
TRBJ2-7 . TRBV12-3/TRBV12-4 . TGTGCCAGCAGTTTAACACGGGGCGAGCAGTACTTC CASSLTRGEQYF
TRBJ1-2 . TRBV16 . TGTGCCAGCAGCCAACAAGAAGCCGGCGGGAATGGCTACACCTTC CASSQQEAGGNGYTF
TRBJ1-2 . TRBV28 . TGTGCCAGCTGCCGCGCGGGGGGCTACTATGGCTACACCTTC CASCRAGGYYGYTF
TRBJ2-3 . TRBV28 . TGTGCCAGCAGTTTATTAGGGGAACCCCCGAGCACAGATACGCAGTATTTT CASSLLGEPPSTDTQYF
TRBJ1-1 . TRBV28 . TGTGCCAGCAGTTTACAGGGGAATCCTGAAGCTTTCTTT CASSLQGNPEAFF
TRBJ1-5 . TRBV2 . TGTGCCAGCAGTGAAACATTCCGCAATCAGCCCCAGCATTTT CASSETFRNQPQHF
TRBJ2-1 . TRBV6-5 TRBD2 TGTGCCAGCAGTTCGTTGGCGGGAGTCAGCAATGAGCAGTTCTTC CASSSLAGVSNEQFF
TRBJ1-1 once TRBV28 . TGTGCCAGCAGTTTAGGGGGCGCAGTTCCCCGGACTTTCTTT CASSLGGAVPRTFF
TRBJ2-1 . TRBV4-2 . TGTGCCAGCAGCCCACGTGCTAGTAACAACAATGAGCAGTTCTTC CASSPRASNNNEQFF
TRBJ2-7 . TRBV5-5 TRBD1 TGTGCCAGCGGCCGACAGGGGAACTACGAGCAGTACTTC CASGRQGNYEQYF